What follows describes a single T cell receptor (beta chain). Antigen unknown. Clones were read by immunoSEQ multiplex PCR, and TCRdb kept only the in-frame ones, dropping some. Of approximately 160,000 clones listed, roughly nine tenths are singletons. This record comes from a study of T cell responses to AZD1222 COVID-19 vaccine. Whole-study results and caveats: Repertoire sampling was restricted to post-peak T cell response timepoints. Spike-specific TCR repertoires showed rising breadth and depth after two AZD1222 doses. CD4 TCRs associated with vaccination spanned spike, dominating at 160-218 and 743-854.

The CDR3 is made up of 14 amino acids. The germline V gene encodes CDR1 SGHTA and CDR2 FQGNSA. After removal of 5 bases from V and 5 bases from J, the junction contained 7 bases not matched to a gene. The genes are TRBV7-2 and TRBJ1-1; 8 bases are shared with TRBD1. The receptor was derived from an adult in good health. Material: peripheral blood, obtained on day 0 of AZD1222 vaccination. CDR3 nucleotides: TGTGCCAGCAGCCAACAGGACAGGGCTACTGAAGCTTTCTTT. This translates into CASSQQDRATEAFF.